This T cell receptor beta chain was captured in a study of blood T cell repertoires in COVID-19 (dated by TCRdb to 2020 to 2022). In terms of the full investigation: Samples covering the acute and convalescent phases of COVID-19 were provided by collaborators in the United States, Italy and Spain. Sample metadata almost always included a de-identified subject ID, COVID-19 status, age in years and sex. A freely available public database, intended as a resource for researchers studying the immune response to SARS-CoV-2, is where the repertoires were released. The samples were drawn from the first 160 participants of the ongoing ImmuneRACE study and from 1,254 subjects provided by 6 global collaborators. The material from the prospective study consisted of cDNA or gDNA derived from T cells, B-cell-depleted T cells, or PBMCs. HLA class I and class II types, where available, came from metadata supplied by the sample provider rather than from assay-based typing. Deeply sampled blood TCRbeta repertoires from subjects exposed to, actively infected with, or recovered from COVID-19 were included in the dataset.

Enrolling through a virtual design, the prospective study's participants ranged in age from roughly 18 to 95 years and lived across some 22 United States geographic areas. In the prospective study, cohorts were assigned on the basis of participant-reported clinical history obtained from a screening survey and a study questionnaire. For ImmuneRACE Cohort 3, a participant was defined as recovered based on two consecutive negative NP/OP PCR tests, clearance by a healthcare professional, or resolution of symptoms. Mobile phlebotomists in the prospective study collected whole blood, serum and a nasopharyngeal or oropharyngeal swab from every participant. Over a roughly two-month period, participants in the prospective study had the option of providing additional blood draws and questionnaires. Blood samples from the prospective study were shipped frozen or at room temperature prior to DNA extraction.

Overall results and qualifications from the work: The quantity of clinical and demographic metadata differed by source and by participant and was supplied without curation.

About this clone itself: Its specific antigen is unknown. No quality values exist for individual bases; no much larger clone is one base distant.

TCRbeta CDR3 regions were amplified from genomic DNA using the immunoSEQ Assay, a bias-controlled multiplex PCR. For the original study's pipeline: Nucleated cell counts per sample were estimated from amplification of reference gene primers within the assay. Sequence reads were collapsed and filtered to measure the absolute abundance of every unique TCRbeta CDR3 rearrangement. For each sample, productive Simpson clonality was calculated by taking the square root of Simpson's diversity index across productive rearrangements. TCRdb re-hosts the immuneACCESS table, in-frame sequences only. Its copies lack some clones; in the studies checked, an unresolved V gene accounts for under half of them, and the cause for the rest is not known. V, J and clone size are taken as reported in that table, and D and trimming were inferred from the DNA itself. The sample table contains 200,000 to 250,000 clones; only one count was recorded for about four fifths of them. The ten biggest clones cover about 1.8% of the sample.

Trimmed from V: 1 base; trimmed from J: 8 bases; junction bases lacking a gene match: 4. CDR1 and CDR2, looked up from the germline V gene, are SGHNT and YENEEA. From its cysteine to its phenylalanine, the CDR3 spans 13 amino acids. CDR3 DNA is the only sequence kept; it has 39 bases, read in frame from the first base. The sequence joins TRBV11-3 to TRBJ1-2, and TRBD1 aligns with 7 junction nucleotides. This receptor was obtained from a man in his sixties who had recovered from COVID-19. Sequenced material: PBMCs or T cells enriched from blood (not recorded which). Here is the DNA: TGTGCCAGCAGCTTAGTTCAGGGGGAAGGCTACACCTTC. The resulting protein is CASSLVQGEGYTF.